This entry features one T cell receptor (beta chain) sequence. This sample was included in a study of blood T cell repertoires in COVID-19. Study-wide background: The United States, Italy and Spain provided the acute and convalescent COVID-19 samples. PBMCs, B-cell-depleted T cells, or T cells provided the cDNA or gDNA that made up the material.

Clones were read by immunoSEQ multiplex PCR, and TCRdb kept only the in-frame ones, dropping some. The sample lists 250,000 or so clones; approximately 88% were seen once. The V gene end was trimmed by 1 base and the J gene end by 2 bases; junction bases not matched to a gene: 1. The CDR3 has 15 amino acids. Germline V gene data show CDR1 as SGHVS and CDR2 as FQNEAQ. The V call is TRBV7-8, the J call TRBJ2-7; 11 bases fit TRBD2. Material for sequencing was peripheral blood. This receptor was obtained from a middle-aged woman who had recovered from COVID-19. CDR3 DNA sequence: TGTGCCAGCAGCTTAGAACTAGCGGGAGCCTACGAGCAGTACTTC. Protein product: CASSLELAGAYEQYF.